The 29 T cell receptor beta chains below all came from one sample that was sequenced in a study of breast tumors, draining lymph nodes, adjacent tissues. TCRdb analysed the multiplex PCR reads with MiXCR anew, one entry per CDR3 protein. The data contain about 230,000 distinct CDR3 sequences, approximately 30% of them singletons. The lymph nodes were axillary draining lymph nodes from breast cancer patients. The sequenced material came from axillary lymph node tissue. These TCRs come from a female donor with breast cancer. Some clones in this sample may be carry-over from other donors' samples.

This clonotype has at least ten counts. The V gene is TRBV5-8, the J gene TRBJ2-6; D gene uncertain. Germline V gene lookup returns CDR1 SGHTS and CDR2 YDEGEE. This CDR3 spans 16 amino acids. V lost 4 bases to trimming and J lost 0 bases, with 11 bases between them. CDR3 nucleotides: TGTGCCAGCAGCCCCGACCTCGCCTCTGGGGCCAACGTCCTGACTTTC. It specifies CASSPDLASGANVLTF.

This clonotype was seen ten or more times. The chain couples TRBV30 to TRBJ1-5, with TRBD1 matching over 9 bases. The germline V gene has CDR1 GTSNPN and CDR2 SVGIG (reference sequence). V lost 0 bases to trimming and J lost 1 base; unmatched junction nucleotides: 1. The CDR3 runs to 15 residues. The CDR3 region has the DNA TGTGCCTGGAGTGTAGGGACAGGGAGCAATCAGCCCCAGCATTTT. It specifies CAWSVGTGSNQPQHF.

The sample holds a few counts of this clonotype. This may come from a read error, since a much larger clone is one base off. Since no conserved phenylalanine or tryptophan closes the CDR3, a read error is the likely cause. CDR3 sequence: CSARVTGGYEQYL. In DNA, the CDR3 is TGCAGTGCTAGAGTGACAGGGGGCTACGAGCAGTACCTC. J is TRBJ2-7 and V is TRBV20-1, with 9 bases lining up with TRBD1. Trimming cost V 1 base and J 3 bases; bases outside gene matches: 1. The germline CDR1 and CDR2 sequences are DFQATT and SNEGSKA (reference sequence). This CDR3 is 13 amino acids long.

Comment on this clonotype: Since a much larger clone is just one base distant, this may be a read error. This CDR3 is missing its conserved last phenylalanine or tryptophan, likely due to a read error. The rearrangement links TRBV20-1 to TRBJ1-2; D not certain. Per the germline V gene, CDR1 is DFQATT and CDR2 is SNEGSKA (reference sequence). This CDR3 is 10 amino acids long. V shed 4 bases and J shed 7 bases, with 7 bases lying between them. The DNA for the CDR3 is TGCAGTGCTATCCGGCGTGGCTACACCTCC. Translated: CSAIRRGYTS.

This clonotype was seen just once. The chain couples TRBV10-3 to TRBJ1-5; D ambiguous. V lost 2 bases to trimming and J lost 7 bases, with 6 bases between them. The CDR3 runs to 12 residues. The germline V gene has CDR1 ENHRY and CDR2 SYGVKD. CDR3 coding DNA: TGTGCCATCAGTGAGACTGGCCAGCCCCAGCATTTT. Translated: CAISETGQPQHF.

This clonotype turned up a few times. A much more abundant neighbour one base away suggests this may be a read error. The gene calls are TRBV3-1 and TRBJ1-6; D may be TRBD1 (6 bases). Germline CDR1 is LGHDT and CDR2 is YNNKEL (reference sequence). This CDR3 is built from 15 residues. Trimming took off 2 bases at V and 7 bases at J, with 12 bases between the two ends. CDR3 in amino acids: CASSQSGAPNSPLHF. In DNA form, the CDR3 reads TGTGCCAGCAGCCAATCAGGGGCGCCCAATTCACCCCTCCACTTT.

At least ten counts were recorded for this clonotype. The V gene is TRBV20-1, the J gene TRBJ2-1; 15 positions match TRBD2. This CDR3 is built from 17 residues. Germline-derived CDR1 and CDR2 are DFQATT and SNEGSKA (reference sequence). Germline trimming cut 4 bases from V and 6 bases from J; bases unmatched to any gene: 10. In DNA, the CDR3 is TGCAGTGCTATCGGACTAGCGGGAGGGATTTCGGGCAATGAGCAGTTCTTC. Amino acid sequence: CSAIGLAGGISGNEQFF.

This clonotype has a count of ten or more. This may stem from a read error, because a much larger clone lies one nucleotide away. This rearrangement joins TRBV9 to TRBJ2-6; D may correspond to TRBD1 or TRBD2 (5 bases each). CDR3 length: 17 amino acids. Germline loops: CDR1 SGDLS, CDR2 YYNGEE. CDR3 in amino acids: CASSRQLEGAGATVLTF. As DNA, the CDR3 is TGTGCCAGCAGTCGTCAATTAGAGGGAGCTGGGGCCACCGTCCTGACTTTC.

This clonotype was seen at least ten times. The gene calls are TRBV6-5 and TRBJ2-3; D remains ambiguous. Trimming stripped 5 bases from V and 4 bases from J, with 10 bases between. The V gene's germline CDR1 is MNHEY and CDR2 SVGAGI. This CDR3 spans 13 amino acids. This chain's CDR3 is CASSRTSADTQYF. DNA for the CDR3: TGTGCCAGCAGTCGGACCTCGGCAGATACGCAGTATTTT.

The V and J genes are TRBV7-2 and TRBJ2-2; the D gene is possibly TRBD2 (6 bases). Trimming cost V 2 bases and J 5 bases, with 12 bases left between them. Germline V lookup: CDR1 SGHTA, CDR2 FQGNSA. The CDR3 contains 15 residues. The CDR3 reads CASSLTAGTTGELFF. CDR3 nucleotides: TGTGCCAGCAGCTTAACGGCGGGGACTACCGGGGAGCTGTTTTTT.

The chain uses TRBV5-1 and TRBJ1-2, with TRBD1 identical over 9 bases. The V and J ends lost 3 bases and 4 bases, in that order; junction bases with no gene match: 13. Per germline, CDR1 SGHRS and CDR2 YFSETQ. This CDR3 has 17 amino acids. This chain's CDR3 is CASSSDRGDFPLYGYTF. The DNA of the CDR3 is TGCGCCAGCAGCTCGGACAGGGGCGACTTCCCCCTCTATGGCTACACCTTC.

This clonotype was counted many times. The chain uses TRBV7-6 and TRBJ2-1; D call uncertain. V was pared by 8 bases and J by 6 bases, with 17 bases between. Germline V gene data show CDR1 as SGHVS and CDR2 as FNYEAQ. There are 14 residues in the CDR3. The CDR3 spells CASSRAEVSNEQFF. CDR3 nucleotide sequence: TGTGCCAGCTCCCGAGCAGAGGTTTCCAATGAGCAGTTCTTC.

This clonotype was observed at least ten times. The J gene is TRBJ1-2, the V gene TRBV7-8; D possibly corresponds to TRBD1 (6 bases). Germline V gene data show CDR1 as SGHVS and CDR2 as FQNEAQ. The V and J ends lost 0 bases and 0 bases respectively, with 8 bases between them. The CDR3 has 15 residues. CDR3 residues: CASSLADRANYGYTF. The DNA for the CDR3 is TGTGCCAGCAGCTTAGCGGACAGAGCTAACTATGGCTACACCTTC.

This clonotype has only one observation. V gene TRBV15 combines with J gene TRBJ1-3; D possibly corresponds to TRBD1 (6 bases). The germline V and J ends were trimmed by 2 bases and 2 bases, with 13 bases remaining between them. Germline V gives CDR1 LNHNV, CDR2 YYDKDF (reference sequence). This CDR3 is 16 amino acids long. The CDR3 sequence: CATSRSQGPTGNTIYF. CDR3 DNA sequence: TGTGCCACCAGCAGAAGTCAGGGGCCAACTGGAAACACCATATATTTT.

This clonotype has at least ten counts. The chain employs TRBV30 and TRBJ1-4; 8 positions match TRBD1. Germline CDR1 GTSNPN, CDR2 SVGIG (reference sequence). The V and J ends lost 1 base and 1 base, in that order; junction bases with no gene match: 8. CDR3 length equals 17 residues. As DNA, the CDR3 is TGTGCCTGGAGTGGCCGACAGGGGCGGAGAACTAATGAAAAACTGTTTTTT. Translation: CAWSGRQGRRTNEKLFF.

This chain links TRBV7-9 with TRBJ2-6; D uncertain. Germline V CDR1 and CDR2: SEHNR, FQNEAQ (reference sequence). The CDR3 spans 16 residues. Trimming took 6 bases from V and 0 from J, leaving 12 bases between them. Written as DNA, the CDR3 is TGTGCCAGCAGTCGGATCTTCCGCTCTGGGGCCAACGTCCTGACTTTC. Translated: CASSRIFRSGANVLTF.

V and J are TRBV20-1 and TRBJ1-5; D gene ambiguous. Germline CDR1 and CDR2: DFQATT and SNEGSKA (reference sequence). Trimming removed 0 bases from V and 7 bases from J, with 22 bases in between. CDR3 length: 17 amino acids. The CDR3 region is CSARDLIAGVSEQPQHF. CDR3 bases: TGCAGTGCTAGAGATCTGATAGCGGGAGTAAGCGAGCAGCCCCAGCATTTT.

V is TRBV7-2 and J is TRBJ2-3; D is possibly TRBD2 (5 bases). Looked up from germline, CDR1 is SGHTA and CDR2 is FQGNSA. The CDR3 runs to 15 residues. The germline V and J ends were trimmed by 1 base and 2 bases, with 10 bases remaining between them. CDR3 residues: CASSLVGVATDTQYF. CDR3 bases: TGTGCCAGCAGCTTAGTCGGGGTAGCCACAGATACGCAGTATTTT.

As regards this clonotype: Relative to the germline gene, one junction end is altered; a read error may explain this. The chain joins TRBV30 to TRBJ1-4; no firm D call. This CDR3 comprises 12 residues. The germline V gene has CDR1 GTSNPN and CDR2 SVGIG (reference sequence). The CDR3 DNA is TGTGCCTGTTACCGGAAGAATGATAAACTGTTTTTT. Protein: CACYRKNDKLFF.

This clonotype came up many times. The chain is built from TRBV7-8 and TRBJ2-7; TRBD2 aligns across 11 bases. The junction had 16 bases not matched to a gene; V was cut back by 5 bases and J by 4 bases. This CDR3 is 18 amino acids long. Germline loops: CDR1 SGHVS, CDR2 FQNEAQ. The CDR3 DNA sequence: TGTGCCAGCAGCCCGGGGGGGGAGAATAGCGGGAGGGCGTACGAGCAGTACTTC. Its translation: CASSPGGENSGRAYEQYF.

Regarding this clonotype: With a much larger clone just one base away, this may be a read error. The chain is built from TRBV20-1 and TRBJ2-7, with D tentatively TRBD1 (6 bases). Germline V gene sequence: CDR1 DFQATT, CDR2 SNEGSKA (reference sequence). Trimming pared 1 base from V and 2 bases from J, leaving 15 bases between. There are 15 residues in the CDR3. CDR3 amino acids: CSARAAAGQTYEQYF. The CDR3 DNA reads as TGCAGTGCTAGAGCCGCCGCAGGACAGACCTACGAGCAGTACTTC.

The chain joins TRBV4-1 to TRBJ2-3; D remains unclear. The germline CDR1 and CDR2 sequences are MGHRA and YSYEKL. Trimming left V 2 bases short and J 9 bases short, with 9 bases between. The CDR3 has 12 amino acids. The CDR3 loop is CASSQPTMTQYF. The CDR3 region has the DNA TGCGCCAGCAGCCAACCAACCATGACGCAGTATTTT.

This clonotype turned up a few times. This could be a read error, since a much larger clone is one nucleotide away. The CDR3 does not close with the conserved phenylalanine or tryptophan, likely indicating a read error. The chain combines TRBV7-2 with TRBJ2-4, with no clear D. Trimming shortened V by 1 base and J by 0 bases, and 4 bases separated the two germline ends. Per the germline V gene, CDR1 is SGHTA and CDR2 is FQGNSA. The CDR3 covers 14 residues. CDR3 in DNA: TGTGCCAGCAGCTTAGACAGAGCCAAAAACATTCAGTACCTC. Amino acid sequence: CASSLDRAKNIQYL.

Many counts were recorded for this clonotype. The chain recombines TRBV19 with TRBJ2-7; 12 nucleotides agree with TRBD2. The CDR3 loop spans 15 amino acids. V lost 4 bases and J lost 5; bases outside the gene matches: 6. The germline CDR1 and CDR2 sequences are LNHDA and SQIVND (reference sequence). CDR3 coding DNA: TGTGCCAGTAGTACCTCTAGCGGGAGGGTTCACGAGCAGTACTTC. This gives the protein CASSTSSGRVHEQYF.

This clonotype was observed at least ten times. J is TRBJ2-7 and V is TRBV19; TRBD2 aligns across 10 bases. The ends lost 3 bases at V and 4 bases at J; junction bases unmatched: 6. The germline V gene has CDR1 LNHDA and CDR2 SQIVND (reference sequence). This CDR3 contains 15 residues. CDR3 in DNA: TGTGCCAGTAGTATTCAAGCGGGAGGGAGGTACGAGCAGTACTTC. Amino acid sequence: CASSIQAGGRYEQYF.

This clonotype showed up many times. V gene TRBV30 combines with J gene TRBJ1-6; weak D call: TRBD1 (5 bases). The germline V and J ends were trimmed by 0 bases and 6 bases, with 9 bases remaining between them. Germline-derived CDR1 and CDR2 are GTSNPN and SVGIG (reference sequence). CDR3 size: 14 residues. This CDR3 is CAWSVKGPNSPLHF. As DNA, the CDR3 is TGTGCCTGGAGTGTTAAGGGGCCTAATTCACCCCTCCACTTT.

This clonotype was counted at least ten times. The CDR3: CASSIYPGSYEQYF. The CDR3 coding sequence is TGTGCCAGTAGTATCTATCCAGGATCCTACGAGCAGTACTTC. V usage is TRBV19 and J usage is TRBJ2-7, with D unclear. V lost 3 bases and J 1 base, leaving 10 bases between the germline ends. This CDR3 contains 14 residues. CDR1 and CDR2 from the germline V gene are LNHDA and SQIVND (reference sequence). Based on the CDR3 plus reference TRBV19 and TRBJ2-7, the full variable domain is DGGITQSPKYLFRKEGQNVTLSCEQNLNHDAMYWYRQDPGQGLRLIYYSQIVNDFQKGDIAEGYSVSREKKESFPLTVTSAQKNPTAFYLCASSIYPGSYEQYFGPGTRLTVT.

The CDR3 spells CASISGTSGRWFRQETQYF. CDR3 coding DNA: TGTGCCAGCATCTCCGGGACTAGCGGGAGATGGTTTCGTCAAGAGACCCAGTACTTC. The chain links TRBV12-3 or TRBV12-4 to TRBJ2-5, with TRBD2 identical over 14 bases. The CDR3 is 19 amino acids. V lost 7 bases, J lost 2 bases, and 15 bases stayed unmatched.

This clonotype was recorded many times. The genes are TRBV5-8 and TRBJ2-7; perhaps TRBD1 as D (5 bases). The CDR3 runs 11 residues. Germline CDR1 reads SGHTS; CDR2 reads YDEGEE. The V and J ends lost 5 bases and 2 bases respectively, with 5 bases between them. CDR3 nucleotide sequence: TGTGCCAGCAGGGGGCCCTACGAGCAGTACTTC. Translated: CASRGPYEQYF.